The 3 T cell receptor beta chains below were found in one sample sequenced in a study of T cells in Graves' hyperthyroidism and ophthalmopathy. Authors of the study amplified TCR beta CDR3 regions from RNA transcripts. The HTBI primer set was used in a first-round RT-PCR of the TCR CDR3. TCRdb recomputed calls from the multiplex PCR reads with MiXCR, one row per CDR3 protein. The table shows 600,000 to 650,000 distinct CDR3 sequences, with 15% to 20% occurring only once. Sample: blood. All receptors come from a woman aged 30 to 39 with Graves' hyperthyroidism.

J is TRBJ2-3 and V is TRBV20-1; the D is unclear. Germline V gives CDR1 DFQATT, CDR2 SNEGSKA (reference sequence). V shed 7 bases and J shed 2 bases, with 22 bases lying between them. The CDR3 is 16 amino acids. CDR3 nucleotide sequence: TGCAGTGTAGCACCCCTTCTAAAGTGGGACACAGATACGCAGTATTTT. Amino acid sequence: CSVAPLLKWDTDTQYF.

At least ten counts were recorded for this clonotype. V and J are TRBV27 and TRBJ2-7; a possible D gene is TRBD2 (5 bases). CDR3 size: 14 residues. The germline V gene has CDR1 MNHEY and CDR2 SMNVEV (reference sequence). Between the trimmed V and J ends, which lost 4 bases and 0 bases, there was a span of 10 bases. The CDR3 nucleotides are TGTGCCAGCAGTTGGACTGCTAACTCCTACGAGCAGTACTTC. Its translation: CASSWTANSYEQYF.

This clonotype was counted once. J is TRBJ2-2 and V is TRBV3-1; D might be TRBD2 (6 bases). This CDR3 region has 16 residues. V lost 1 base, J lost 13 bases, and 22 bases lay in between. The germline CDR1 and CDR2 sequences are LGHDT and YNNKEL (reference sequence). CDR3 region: CASSQGRRDPWVGLFF. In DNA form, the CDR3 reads TGTGCCAGCAGCCAAGGTCGGAGGGACCCCTGGGTTGGGCTGTTTTTT. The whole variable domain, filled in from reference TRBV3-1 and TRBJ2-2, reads DTAVSQTPKYLVTQMGNDKSIKCEQNLGHDTMYWYKQDSKKFLKIMFSYNNKELIINETVPNRFSPKSPDKAHLNLHINSLELGDSAVYFCASSQGRRDPWVGLFFGEGSRLTVL.